This TCR beta chain was sequenced during a study of OX40 agonist ivuxolimab in advanced cancers. Measured with immunoSEQ multiplex PCR; TCRdb has only the in-frame clones, and not every one. The sample has approximately 46,000 clones, approximately 77% seen once; the top ten hold over 2%. This CDR3 is built from 16 residues. The V and J ends lost 3 bases and 5 bases respectively, with 19 bases between them. Per the germline V gene, CDR1 is SEHNR and CDR2 is FQNEAQ (reference sequence). Specimen: CD4+ or CD8+ T cells sorted from blood, collected in a trial of the OX40 agonist ivuxolimab. The genes are TRBV7-9 and TRBJ2-5, with a possible D match to TRBD1 (7 bases). The source of this sequence is an adult with an advanced solid tumor such as melanoma, head and neck, liver or kidney cancer. The DNA of the CDR3 is TGTGCCAGCAGCTTCTCGGGGCAGGGGGGTAGGGAGACCCAGTACTTC. Translating gives CASSFSGQGGRETQYF. The full variable domain, in which reference TRBV7-9 and TRBJ2-5 provide the parts outside the CDR3, is DTGVSQNPRHKITKRGQNVTFRCDPISEHNRLYWYRQTLGQGPEFLTYFQNEAQLEKSRLLSDRFSAERPKGSFSTLEIQRTEQGDSAMYLCASSFSGQGGRETQYFGPGTRLLVL.